This T cell receptor (beta chain) emerged from a study of cytomegalovirus exposure and HLA in healthy donors (dated by TCRdb to about 2017). Regarding the complete study: According to an earlier analysis of several hundred of the donors, about 179 million T cells yielded 120 million or so unique TCR beta sequences and around 300 Gb of sequence data. A later genetic analysis took genome-wide SNP genotypes for about 55% of the 666 donors and used that subset as a discovery cohort. Every discovery cohort repertoire had been produced on one sequencing platform. Donor age, sex, ethnicity and CMV serostatus were collected together with the repertoire data. Across some 400 genotyped donors of the cohort, an average of about 240,000 unique TCR beta nucleotide sequences per donor were sequenced, and around 20% of those sequences were non-productive. The later analysis used no new phenotypic data to find candidate immune exposures, relying instead on TCR beta sequences and their occurrence across donors. The T cell repertoires of some 670 subjects were profiled by immunosequencing and related to cytomegalovirus serostatus. An earlier analysis of 587 of the donors used high-throughput TCR beta sequencing to judge whether each TCR beta V gene segment behaved as functional or pseudogenic. Along with the approximately 620-subject first cohort, a separate validation cohort of over 90 different subjects was used. Typing coverage differed by locus: A, B, C, DRB1 and DQB1 were typed in about 620-630 donors, DQA1 in around 500, DPA1 in 600 to 610, and DPB1 in just under 490. An early release that covered 640 HLA-typed donors contained approximately 300 gigabases of sequencing data and 65 million to 100 million unique TCR sequences. The study was designed to test whether signatures of past pathogen exposure could be identified by cataloging public T cell receptors. Of the 350 to 400 genotyped donors, roughly 85% fell in the genetic ancestry cluster associated with self-reported Caucasian donors. HLA typing covered class I and class II loci at four-digit resolution. In a later analysis, previously published TCR beta repertoires from 550 to 700 donors were re-analyzed and high-resolution HLA genotyping was added so that TCR occurrence patterns could be studied. Roughly 5 DR-DQ haplotypes were handled as single units for association and clustering because linkage in the cohort was strong. High-throughput TCR immunosequencing, statistical association of individual TCRs with disease status, and machine learning were combined to predict cytomegalovirus infection status. Results the study describes overall, beyond this receptor: In a later genetic analysis, a missense DCLRE1C variant was associated with V-gene and J-gene trimming of TCR beta chains, and the association was replicated in an independent cohort. Specific HLA alleles were associated with about 17,000 TCR beta sequences at a false discovery rate of 0.05 in a later analysis. Some IMGT-functional V segments, including TRBV6-2 and TRBV6-3, could not be distinguished by the 87-base-pair reads and were therefore excluded. Because counts were too low, roughly 16 rarely observed V segments, including chromosome 9 orphons, were left out of the earlier analysis of roughly 600 of the donors. A cluster of highly shared sequence variants was judged likely to represent a technical artifact of the sequencing pipeline. When HLA alleles, especially DR and DQ, strongly co-occurred, TCR associations were difficult to assign to individual alleles. According to the authors, the approach could potentially be generalized to other disease states and immunological phenotypes. Presence/absence analyses assumed roughly uniform sequencing depth across donors, an assumption that may not hold. The study gave a list of about 160 TCR beta chains associated with cytomegalovirus. In a later analysis, several top co-occurrence clusters were reported to appear linked to parvovirus B19, influenza, CMV and Epstein-Barr virus. In a later analysis, HLA-associated TCR beta chains were found to be more clonally expanded and to have lower generation probabilities than equally common non-associated chains. Linkage disequilibrium might explain the correlated functional status among segregating V segments, but an unknown experimental factor could not be excluded. Broadly in line with IMGT annotations, most TCR beta V segments showed up in productive rearrangements about 90% or about 30% of the time in an earlier analysis of about 500 of the donors. A later genetic analysis reported fewer N-insertions in productive TCRs among donors in an Asian-associated ancestry cluster than the roughly 620-donor mean. The only immune exposure information available for the cohort was CMV serostatus. Only TCR beta chains were sequenced in this cohort, and the absence of alpha or paired-chain data limited detectable features. Most CMV-associated TCR beta chains appeared to be HLA-restricted in a later analysis, and the HLA associations seemed to be driven largely by CMV exposure. In vitro tests confirmed that three of the cytomegalovirus-associated TCR beta chains recognize cytomegalovirus antigens. Most TCR sequences were observed very rarely across donors, whereas some public TCRs were present in many individuals. HLA typing was unavailable for some donors at each locus, so association tests used only the typed subset. In a later analysis, TCR association rates were found to vary across HLA loci, with the most associated TCRs seen for DRB1 alleles and the fewest for HLA-C alleles. Cytomegalovirus status was reported to be diagnosed by the classifier with high specificity and sensitivity in both the original and validation cohorts. A further reported finding was that TCR beta sequences accurately predicted the HLA-A and HLA-B alleles for most subjects in the first cohort.

The cohort comprised some 730 healthy bone marrow donors. At the time of sampling, all cohort members were nominally healthy, though unrecorded immune exposures were likely present. The donor was CMV seropositive and belonged to the group of 250 to 300 seropositive cohort members. A peripheral blood sample was collected from each donor, and TCR beta sequencing was performed on peripheral blood mononuclear cells. The Qiagen DNeasy Blood Extraction Kit was used to extract genomic DNA from the blood cell samples. A word on this clone: Its antigen is still unknown. Within one base of it there is no much larger clone, and no base qualities were kept.

Libraries were constructed by the immunoSEQ multiplex PCR assay. For the multiplex PCR, a mixture combining 60 forward primers for TCR Vbeta segments and 13 reverse primers for TCR Jbeta segments was used. A multiplex PCR assay on genomic DNA amplified the CDR3 region of rearranged TCR beta genes. On the Illumina HiSeq System, the amplified TCR beta libraries were sequenced as 87-base-pair reads. On the authors' methods: In a later analysis, some 80 million unique TCR beta chains were counted across the 650 to 700 repertoires, and about 9.9 million of these chains were shared by at least two donors. A nearest-neighbor algorithm error-corrected the raw reads and collapsed the reads into unique sequences, merging closely related sequences to remove PCR and sequencing errors. To assign V, D and J gene segments, CDR3 sequences were aligned to IMGT reference sequences. For a sequence to be retained, a match of at least six nucleotides was required to both a V gene segment and a J gene segment. Rearrangements were called productive when the CDR3 lacked stop codons and stayed in frame with V and J; all others were non-productive. Following IMGT convention, CDR3 was defined as the stretch from the second conserved V-encoded cysteine up to the conserved J-encoded phenylalanine. Sequences without an unambiguous match to a single V gene segment were excluded from the earlier analysis of several hundred of the donors. In an earlier analysis of several hundred of the donors, V segments were called functional above 56.7% productive rearrangements and were called segregating when the between-donor standard deviation exceeded 5%. A statistical classification framework was built for diagnosing cytomegalovirus status from the catalog of TCR beta chain sequences. In a later analysis, TCR nucleotide sequences were compared against IMGT/GENE-DB human TR gene sequences so that V and J genes could be assigned. Using the TCRdist pipeline, a later analysis assigned CDR3 sequences along with most-parsimonious VDJ recombination scenarios. In a later analysis, each TCR beta chain was defined by its CDR3 amino acid sequence together with its V-gene family, and reads without a unique V-gene family were excluded. As a way to deal with suspected cross-contamination and a sequencing artifact, a later analysis dropped approximately 570 nucleotide sequences that were highly shared and had low generation probability. For each public chain, a later analysis derived a clonal expansion index from normalized ranks of inferred template counts within each repertoire. In a later analysis, generation probabilities were computed with a VDJ recombination model fitted to out-of-frame rearrangements, and the resulting probabilities were checked against IGoR. In a later analysis, hypergeometric tests were used to score TCR-TCR, TCR-HLA and TCR-CMV co-occurrence, with a repertoire-size bias correction applied to TCR pairs. A later analysis estimated false discovery rates by permuting HLA or CMV assignments 20 times. In a later analysis, co-occurring TCRs were grouped using DBSCAN, with TCRdist sequence similarity added in when clustering inside HLA-allele-positive subsets. Repertoires with fewer than 30,000 or more than 120,000 public chains were left out of co-occurrence clustering, as were five repertoires with anomalous nucleotide sharing. Held by TCRdb, this immuneACCESS table contains in-frame sequences only and omits some clones. Under half of the omission traces to an unresolved V gene where checked; the cause of the rest is unknown. For V, J and clone size, that table is used; D and trimming come from the DNA. The table for this sample lists about 110,000 clones; roughly three quarters of them were counted only once. Around 5.9% of the sample rests with the top ten.

V is reduced by 5 bases and J by 1 base, leaving a spacing of 13 bases between them. Looking up the germline V gene yields CDR1 SGHVS and CDR2 FNYEAQ. From cysteine to phenylalanine, the CDR3 is 15 amino acids long. Solely the CDR3 DNA is kept, with 45 bases framed from the first base. Specimen: PBMCs. This clonotype was sampled from a man aged 25 to 40 in good health and CMV-seropositive. In this chain, TRBV7-6 is recombined with TRBJ2-3; possibly the D gene is TRBD2, per 7 matching bases. DNA sequence: TGTGCCAGCAGCCGGGGGGCAGCGGGCACAGATACGCAGTATTTT. The resulting protein is CASSRGAAGTDTQYF.